This T cell receptor beta chain appears in the sequencing data of a study of T cells in narcolepsy. This table comes from immunoSEQ multiplex PCR, and its TCRdb copy is limited to in-frame clones, with some not included. The data show under 35,000 clones, with more than 75% seen just once and approximately 0.89% held by the top ten. The TCR was taken from a human donor in good health. Sequencing input: memory (CD45RA-) CD4+ T cells from blood.

The CDR3 DNA reads TGCAGCGCCCTCGGGGGGACGAACACTGAAGCTTTCTTT. Translation: CSALGGTNTEAFF. The rearrangement uses TRBV29-1 and TRBJ1-1; possibly TRBD1 for D (5 bases). V was pared by 7 bases and J by 1 base, with 13 bases between. CDR3 size: 13 residues. Germline CDR1 SQVTM, CDR2 ANQGSEA. Drawing the rest from reference TRBV29-1 and TRBJ1-1, the complete variable domain is SAVISQKPSRDICQRGTSLTIQCQVDSQVTMMFWYRQQPGQSLTLIATANQGSEATYESGFVIDKFPISRPNLTFSTLTVSNMSPEDSSIYLCSALGGTNTEAFFGQGTRLTVV.